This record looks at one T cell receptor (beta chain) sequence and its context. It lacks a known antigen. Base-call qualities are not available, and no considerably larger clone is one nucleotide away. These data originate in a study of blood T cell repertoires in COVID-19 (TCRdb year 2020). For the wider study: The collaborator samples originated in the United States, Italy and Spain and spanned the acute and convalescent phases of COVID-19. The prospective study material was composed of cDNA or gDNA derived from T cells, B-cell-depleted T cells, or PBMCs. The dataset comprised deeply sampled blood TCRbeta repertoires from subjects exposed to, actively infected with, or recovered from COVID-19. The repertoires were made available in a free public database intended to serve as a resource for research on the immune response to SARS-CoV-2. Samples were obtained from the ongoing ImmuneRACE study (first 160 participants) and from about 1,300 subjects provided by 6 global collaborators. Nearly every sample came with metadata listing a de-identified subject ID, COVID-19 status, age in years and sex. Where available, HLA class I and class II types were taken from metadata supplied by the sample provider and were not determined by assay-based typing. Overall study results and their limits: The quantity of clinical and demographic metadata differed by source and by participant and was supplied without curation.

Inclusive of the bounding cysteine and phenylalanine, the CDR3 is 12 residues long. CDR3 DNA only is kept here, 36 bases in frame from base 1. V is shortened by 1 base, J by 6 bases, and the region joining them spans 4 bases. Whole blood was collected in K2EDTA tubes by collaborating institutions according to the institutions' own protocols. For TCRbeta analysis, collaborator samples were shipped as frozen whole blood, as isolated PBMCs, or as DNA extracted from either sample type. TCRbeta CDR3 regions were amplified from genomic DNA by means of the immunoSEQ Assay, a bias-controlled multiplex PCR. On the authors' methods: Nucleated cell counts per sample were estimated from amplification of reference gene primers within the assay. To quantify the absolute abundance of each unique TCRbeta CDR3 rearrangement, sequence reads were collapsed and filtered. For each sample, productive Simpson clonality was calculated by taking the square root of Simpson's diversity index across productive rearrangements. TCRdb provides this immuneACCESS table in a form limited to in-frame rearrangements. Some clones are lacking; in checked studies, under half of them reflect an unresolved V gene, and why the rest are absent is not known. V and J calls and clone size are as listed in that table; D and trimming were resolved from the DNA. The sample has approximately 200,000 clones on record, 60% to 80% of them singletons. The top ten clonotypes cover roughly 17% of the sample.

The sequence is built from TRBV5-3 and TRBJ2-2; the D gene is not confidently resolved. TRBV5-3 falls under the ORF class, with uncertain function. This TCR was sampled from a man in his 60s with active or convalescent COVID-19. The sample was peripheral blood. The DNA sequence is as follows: TGTGCCAGAAGCTTGTTCGCCGGGGAGCTGTTTTTT. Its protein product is CARSLFAGELFF.